This T cell receptor beta chain was obtained from a study of shared clonotypes between healthy human individuals. Study as a whole: Contributing individuals were a couple of females and three males aged 18 to 49.

A single count supports this clone. What it recognizes is unknown. Findings and caveats of the study: Lower generation probabilities were found for non-shared clonotypes than for those shared by all four donors. As a rule, naive subsets had a larger estimated richness than memory subsets.

J gave up 3 bases and V 0 bases, and 5 bases lay outside the gene matches. CDR1 and CDR2 from the germline V gene are SGDLS and YYNGEE. The CDR3 length is 15 residues. As originally analysed: Without quality scores, immunoSEQ junctional reads could not be filtered like full-length reads. Produced via immunoSEQ multiplex PCR; TCRdb's table is partial and in-frame only. For V, J and clone size, that table is used; D and trimming come from the DNA. The sample has around 88,000 clones, 67% seen once. The chain employs TRBV9 and TRBJ2-7; 8 bases agree with TRBD1. Source material: memory CD8+ T cells sorted from blood. Sample subset: CD45RO+ cells pooled with CCR7-negative TemRA cells. This sequence was found in a man between 25 and 39 years old in good health. CDR3 DNA sequence: TGTGCCAGCAGCGTAGCCCAGGGGGCAGGCTACGAGCAGTACTTC. Its protein product is CASSVAQGAGYEQYF. The whole variable domain, remainder taken from reference TRBV9 and TRBJ2-7, is DSGVTQTPKHLITATGQRVTLRCSPRSGDLSVYWYQQSLDQGLQFLIQYYNGEERAKGNILERFSAQQFPDLHSELNLSSLELGDSALYFCASSVAQGAGYEQYFGPGTRLTVT.